The entry below describes one T cell receptor beta chain. These data are taken from a study of blood T cell repertoires in COVID-19. The assay was immunoSEQ multiplex PCR, and TCRdb's table has in-frame clones only and misses some. The data show about 44,000 clones, with roughly 87% seen just once and roughly 15% held by the top ten. Sequencing was done on a sample of peripheral blood. The TCR comes from a man in his 70s with active COVID-19.

The CDR3, as DNA: TGTGCCAGCACCAAGGAGGTTGTGTTGGGGGAAGCTTTCTTT. Protein: CASTKEVVLGEAFF. The genes are TRBV6-6 and TRBJ1-1; D unclear. The CDR3 is made up of 14 amino acids. V dropped 7 bases and J dropped 8 bases, with 20 bases sitting between them. Germline V gives CDR1 MNHNY, CDR2 SVGAGI (reference sequence).